These 9 T cell receptor beta chains share one sample of origin, sequenced in a study of PD-1 blockade in mismatch repair-deficient tumors. Clones were sequenced by immunoSEQ multiplex PCR, and TCRdb holds only the in-frame ones, with some missing. The sample yields some 120,000 clones, about 88% seen once. The sequenced sample was peripheral blood, obtained 44 weeks after starting pembrolizumab. Receptor source: an adult with mismatch repair-deficient cancer.

This chain joins TRBV29-1 and TRBJ2-7, with D possibly being TRBD2 (6 bases). Germline CDR1 reads SQVTM; CDR2 reads ANQGSEA. The germline V and J ends were trimmed by 5 bases and 6 bases, with 14 bases remaining between them. CDR3 length: 12 residues. The CDR3 DNA reads as TGCAGCGTTCTTGTAGGAGGGGTCGAGCAGTACTTC. It translates to CSVLVGGVEQYF.

The V call is TRBV30, the J call TRBJ2-2; 9 bases align to TRBD2. The germline gives CDR1 GTSNPN, CDR2 SVGIG (reference sequence). The length of the CDR3 is 14 residues. V lost 3 bases and J lost 5; bases outside the gene matches: 4. The CDR3, as DNA: TGTGCCTGGAGGCCGCTAGCGGGGACCGGGGAGCTGTTTTTT. It codes for CAWRPLAGTGELFF.

This chain links TRBV6-1 with TRBJ1-2, with D possibly being TRBD1 (5 bases). Germline CDR1 reads MNHNS; CDR2 reads SASEGT. The V and J ends lost 0 bases and 1 base respectively, with 6 bases between them. This CDR3 contains 14 residues. The CDR3 here is CASSEAGLNYGYTF. As DNA, the CDR3 is TGTGCCAGCAGTGAAGCGGGGCTTAACTATGGCTACACCTTC.

The chain has TRBV27 and TRBJ2-7, with D hard to call. This CDR3 spans 14 amino acids. Deletions cut 4 bases from V and 1 base from J, with 11 bases between. Germline V gives CDR1 MNHEY, CDR2 SMNVEV (reference sequence). The CDR3 bases are TGTGCCAGCAGTTCACTCCACTTATCCTACGAGCAGTACTTC. It specifies CASSSLHLSYEQYF.

This clone came up once. One end of the junction fails to match germline, which may point to a read error. The chain combines TRBV5-4 with TRBJ2-5; 10 bases are a match to TRBD2. This CDR3 spans 14 amino acids. Germline V lookup: CDR1 SGHNT, CDR2 YYREEE (reference sequence). The CDR3 region is CASSLGLAGEAQYF. The CDR3 nucleotides read TGTGCCAGCAGCTTGGGGCTAGCGGGAGAGGCCCAGTACTTC.

The chain combines TRBV2 with TRBJ2-4; the match to TRBD2 covers 11 bases. This CDR3 comprises 16 residues. V gave up 5 bases and J gave up 1 base; unmatched junction bases: 4. Germline CDR1 is SNHLY and CDR2 is FYNNEI. Here the CDR3 DNA reads TGTGCCAGCAGTCCGACTAGCGGGGACGCCAAAAACATTCAGTACTTC. Protein sequence: CASSPTSGDAKNIQYF.

The J gene is TRBJ2-5, the V gene TRBV6-1; TRBD1 matches at 9 bases. Per the germline V gene, CDR1 is MNHNS and CDR2 is SASEGT. The V gene end was trimmed by 0 bases and the J gene end by 1 base; junction bases not matched to a gene: 0. CDR3 size: 15 residues. CDR3 protein: CASSEATGGQETQYF. The CDR3 bases are TGTGCCAGCAGTGAAGCGACAGGGGGCCAAGAGACCCAGTACTTC.

V and J are TRBV25-1 and TRBJ1-1; 9 nucleotides match TRBD1. The V gene's germline CDR1 is MGHDK and CDR2 SYGVNS. V gave up 3 bases and J gave up 6 bases; unmatched junction bases: 8. This CDR3 is 15 amino acids long. CDR3 loop: CASSDAGQGFPEAFF. For the CDR3, the DNA is TGTGCCAGCAGTGACGCGGGACAGGGTTTCCCTGAAGCTTTCTTT.

This clone was recorded a few times. The chain has TRBV4-1 and TRBJ1-1, with D possibly matching TRBD1 (5 bases). Germline CDR1 is MGHRA and CDR2 is YSYEKL. V was clipped by 4 bases and J by 0 bases, with 9 bases between them. The CDR3 length is 14 residues. CDR3 sequence reads: CASSRQTMNTEAFF. CDR3 nucleotides: TGCGCCAGCAGCCGACAGACGATGAACACTGAAGCTTTCTTT.